Sequencing of this T cell receptor beta chain was carried out in a study of identical twins. The CDR3 runs 14 residues. Germline V gives CDR1 SQVTM, CDR2 ANQGSEA. Trimming removed 4 bases from V and 3 bases from J, with 13 bases in between. This clonotype was counted a few times. The antigen is unknown. Template switching added a universal primer site; cDNA carried unique molecular identifiers. TCRdb re-called the 5' RACE reads through MiXCR, storing one row per CDR3 protein. The sample records fewer than 500,000 distinct CDR3 sequences, 13% to 15% being singletons. Study-level points and caveats: Invariant MAIT and iNKT cells could partly confound zero-insertion analyses. The degree of excess twin sharing was weaker in beta out-of-frame sequences. Without tracking the same donors, conclusions rested on cross-sectional statistical analysis.

The sample also formed part of further work on yellow fever vaccine responses in identical twins.

Sequencing was carried out using CD4+ T cells sorted from blood. This TCR was recovered from a woman under 30 in good health. The rearrangement joins TRBV29-1 to TRBJ2-1; TRBD1 is a possible D gene (5 bases). CDR3 DNA sequence: TGCAGCGTTGTCAAAACCGACAGCTACAATGAGCAGTTCTTC. Translating gives CSVVKTDSYNEQFF.